Shown below are 20 T cell receptor beta chains from a single sample sequenced in a study of OX40 agonist ivuxolimab in advanced cancers. The method was immunoSEQ multiplex PCR; TCRdb's version includes in-frame clones alone and lacks a portion of them. The sample holds roughly 76,000 clones, roughly 86% seen once. Sequencing was performed on CD4+ or CD8+ T cells sorted from blood, taken in a trial of the OX40 agonist ivuxolimab. These receptors originate from an adult with an advanced solid tumor such as melanoma, head and neck, liver or kidney cancer.

This clone was seen a single time. V gene TRBV9 combines with J gene TRBJ2-7, with TRBD1 matching 7 bases. J gave up 3 bases and V 0 bases, and 3 bases lay outside the gene matches. The CDR3 extends over 14 amino acids. Germline-derived CDR1 and CDR2 are SGDLS and YYNGEE. CDR3 region: CASSVAGTDYEQYF. In DNA form, the CDR3 reads TGTGCCAGCAGCGTAGCCGGGACAGACTACGAGCAGTACTTC.

The DNA of the CDR3 is TGCGCCAGCAGCTCTGAGGGGAGCTCCTACGAGCAGTACTTC. This encodes CASSSEGSSYEQYF. The V call is TRBV5-1, the J call TRBJ2-7; D assignment may be TRBD1 or TRBD2 (5 bases each). Per the germline V gene, CDR1 is SGHRS and CDR2 is YFSETQ. This CDR3 has 14 amino acids. V lost 3 bases and J 0 bases, leaving 10 bases between the germline ends.

This chain links TRBV7-2 with TRBJ2-5; D perhaps matches TRBD2 (7 bases). This CDR3 comprises 14 residues. V shed 6 bases and J shed 4 bases, with 15 bases lying between them. Looked up from germline, CDR1 is SGHTA and CDR2 is FQGNSA. CDR3 bases: TGTGCCAGCAGTTCCCACGCGGGGGCAGAGACCCAGTACTTC. Encoded protein: CASSSHAGAETQYF. Using reference TRBV7-2 and TRBJ2-5 for the parts outside the CDR3, the full variable domain is GAGVSQSPSNKVTEKGKDVELRCDPISGHTALYWYRQSLGQGLEFLIYFQGNSAPDKSGLPSDRFSAERTGGSVSTLTIQRTQQEDSAVYLCASSSHAGAETQYFGPGTRLLVL.

CDR3 sequence reads: CASSSGNGGDYGYTF. The CDR3 bases are TGCGCCAGCAGCTCCGGAAATGGGGGAGACTATGGCTACACCTTC. V and J are TRBV5-1 and TRBJ1-2, with D possibly TRBD1 on 5 matching bases. CDR3 size: 15 residues. The V end was cut by 3 bases, the J end by 3 bases, with 15 bases between. Looked up from germline, CDR1 is SGHRS and CDR2 is YFSETQ.

The chain recombines TRBV7-3 with TRBJ2-3, with 7 bases matching TRBD2. The CDR3 has 14 amino acids. CDR1 and CDR2 from the germline V gene are SGHTA and FQGTGA. The V segment lost 2 bases and the J segment 3 bases; nucleotides outside the gene matches: 2. The CDR3 region is CASSLLAATDTQYF. The DNA of the CDR3 is TGTGCCAGCAGCTTACTAGCGGCAACAGATACGCAGTATTTT.

The chain is built from TRBV28 and TRBJ2-7; no clear D gene. CDR3 size: 14 residues. Trimming cost V 4 bases and J 1 base, with 11 bases left between them. Germline V lookup: CDR1 MDHEN, CDR2 SYDVKM. The CDR3 spells CASSSGARSYEQYF. DNA for the CDR3: TGTGCCAGCAGTTCAGGAGCTAGATCCTACGAGCAGTACTTC.

V gene TRBV2 combines with J gene TRBJ1-2, with TRBD1 matching 7 bases. With V trimmed by 5 bases and J by 4 bases, 4 bases remained unmatched. This CDR3 has 13 residues. The V gene's germline CDR1 is SNHLY and CDR2 FYNNEI. The CDR3 bases are TGTGCCAGCAGTTTGGGACAGATCTATGGCTACACCTTC. Its translation is CASSLGQIYGYTF.

This clone showed up just once. This rearrangement joins TRBV7-6 to TRBJ2-1; D uncertain. Germline loops: CDR1 SGHVS, CDR2 FNYEAQ. The germline V and J ends were trimmed by 1 base and 7 bases, with 5 bases remaining between them. This CDR3 has 12 amino acids. The CDR3 sequence is CASSLGENEQFF. The CDR3 DNA is TGTGCCAGCAGCTTAGGAGAGAATGAGCAGTTCTTC. The variable domain in full, completed from reference TRBV7-6 and TRBJ2-1, reads GAGVSQSPRYKVTKRGQDVALRCDPISGHVSLYWYRQALGQGPEFLTYFNYEAQQDKSGLPNDRFSAERPEGSISTLTIQRTEQRDSAMYRCASSLGENEQFFGPGTRLTVL.

This chain joins TRBV7-3 and TRBJ1-1, with D maybe TRBD1 (6 bases). V gave up 5 bases and J gave up 5 bases, with 21 bases separating them. This CDR3 is built from 16 residues. CDR1 and CDR2 from the germline V gene are SGHTA and FQGTGA. The CDR3 here is CASSPSFWDTETEAFF. The CDR3 region has the DNA TGTGCCAGCAGCCCGTCCTTTTGGGACACTGAAACTGAAGCTTTCTTT.

The rearrangement uses TRBV6-1 and TRBJ2-4; D possibly matches TRBD1 or TRBD2 (6 bases each). Trimming stripped 3 bases from V and 10 bases from J, with 13 bases between. The CDR3 contains 13 residues. Germline CDR1 and CDR2: MNHNS and SASEGT. CDR3 region: CASSDAQGRIQYF. CDR3 nucleotide sequence: TGTGCCAGCAGTGATGCTCAGGGGAGGATTCAGTACTTC.

The chain joins TRBV4-3 to TRBJ2-2; D unclear. CDR3 length: 15 residues. From germline, CDR1 is LGHNA and CDR2 YSLEER. The V end lost 0 bases, the J end lost 3 bases, and 8 bases lay between the germline ends. CDR3 in amino acids: CASSQEASYTGELFF. The CDR3 nucleotides read TGCGCCAGCAGCCAAGAAGCAAGTTACACCGGGGAGCTGTTTTTT.

The chain has TRBV18 and TRBJ1-1, with a possible D match to TRBD1 (5 bases). Germline-derived CDR1 and CDR2 are KGHSH and LQKENI. The CDR3 is 15 residues long. Trimming stripped 2 bases from V and 6 bases from J, with 16 bases between. CDR3 residues: CASSPKETVGAEAFF. CDR3 coding DNA: TGTGCCAGCTCACCAAAGGAGACAGTCGGGGCTGAAGCTTTCTTT.

This chain joins TRBV19 and TRBJ1-2; TRBD1 matches at 8 bases. The CDR3 covers 15 residues. Trimming at V came to 5 bases and at J to 8 bases, leaving 13 bases not matched to a gene. Germline-derived CDR1 and CDR2 are LNHDA and SQIVND (reference sequence). CDR3: CASSPRWQGAGGYTF. The CDR3 region has the DNA TGTGCCAGTAGTCCTCGTTGGCAGGGGGCCGGAGGCTACACCTTC.

The V call is TRBV10-3, the J call TRBJ1-5, with no clear D. The CDR3 extends over 14 amino acids. CDR1 and CDR2 (germline): ENHRY, SYGVKD. V lost 10 bases and J 5 bases, leaving 18 bases between the germline ends. CDR3 region: CATVGIVGDQPQHF. As DNA, the CDR3 is TGTGCCACTGTCGGGATAGTTGGGGATCAGCCCCAGCATTTT.

This chain joins TRBV6-1 and TRBJ1-1; D is ambiguous. Germline CDR1 reads MNHNS; CDR2 reads SASEGT. The CDR3 is made up of 12 amino acids. Trimming removed 2 bases at V and 7 bases at J, with 8 bases between. This CDR3 is CASSERWDEAFF. The CDR3 bases are TGTGCCAGCAGTGAACGATGGGATGAAGCTTTCTTT.

This chain links TRBV9 with TRBJ2-1; 14 bases are shared with TRBD2. Germline loops: CDR1 SGDLS, CDR2 YYNGEE. V was clipped by 4 bases and J by 6 bases; unmatched bases: 3. This CDR3 is 15 amino acids long. CDR3 coding DNA: TGTGCCAGCAGCCAGGGACTAGCGGGAGTCAATGAGCAGTTCTTC. Amino acids: CASSQGLAGVNEQFF. The full variable domain, with the rest looked up from reference TRBV9 and TRBJ2-1, is DSGVTQTPKHLITATGQRVTLRCSPRSGDLSVYWYQQSLDQGLQFLIQYYNGEERAKGNILERFSAQQFPDLHSELNLSSLELGDSALYFCASSQGLAGVNEQFFGPGTRLTVL.

The CDR3 sequence is CASSRGLAETQYF. Here the CDR3 DNA reads TGTGCCAGCAGCCGGGGACTAGCGGAGACCCAGTACTTC. The chain joins TRBV7-3 to TRBJ2-5; TRBD2 matches 10 bases. Germline V CDR1 and CDR2: SGHTA, FQGTGA. The ends lost 5 bases at V and 5 bases at J; junction bases unmatched: 2. The CDR3 extends over 13 amino acids.

The gene calls are TRBV6-5 and TRBJ1-1, with 8 bases aligning to TRBD1. CDR3 length: 13 residues. Germline CDR1 reads MNHEY; CDR2 reads SVGAGI. J was trimmed by 1 base and V by 9 bases; bases with no gene match: 4. This chain's CDR3 is CASIDRGNTEAFF. CDR3 bases: TGTGCCAGTATCGACAGGGGGAACACTGAAGCTTTCTTT.

For the CDR3, the DNA is TGCGCCAGCAGCTTGGGGGCTAGCGAAATCTACAATGAGCAGTTCTTC. Translation: CASSLGASEIYNEQFF. J is TRBJ2-1 and V is TRBV5-1; tentative D call: TRBD2 (6 bases). Germline CDR1 SGHRS, CDR2 YFSETQ. The CDR3 loop spans 16 amino acids. The V end was cut by 0 bases, the J end by 3 bases, with 13 bases between.

The chain links TRBV2 to TRBJ2-5; TRBD1 is a possible D gene (5 bases). The CDR3 consists of 14 residues. Trimming took off 6 bases at V and 5 bases at J, with 16 bases between the two ends. Germline-derived CDR1 and CDR2 are SNHLY and FYNNEI. CDR3 in amino acids: CASSPTREDETQYF. The CDR3 nucleotides are TGTGCCAGCAGCCCCACCAGGGAAGACGAGACCCAGTACTTC.